This T cell receptor (beta chain) was recovered during a study of human T cells and chemical hapten exposure. Study details: In the sensitization step, 2% DPC was placed on around 2 cm by around 2 cm of upper inner arm skin. The study patch tested 0.01% DPC on the upper back and read results at 6 days.

TCRdb reprocessed the RACE reads with MiXCR, giving one entry per CDR3 protein. Of tens of thousands of distinct CDR3 sequences in the sample, 9.5% to 15% were seen once. This clonotype has more than one count but fewer than ten. The target antigen is unknown. From germline, CDR1 is SGHVS and CDR2 FNYEAQ. The CDR3 consists of 16 residues. J was trimmed by 3 bases and V by 1 base; bases with no gene match: 5. Time point here: pre-sensitization, week 0. Treatment in this sample: therapeutic diphenylcyclopropenone sensitization with weekly scalp DPC. Overall study results and limits: Patch test score was positively correlated with the counts of PT1 expanded TCRs. Clustering by CDR3 similarity yielded significantly more large clusters from expanded TCRs than controls.

Sample: whole blood, taken in connection with sensitization to the hapten diphenylcyclopropenone (DPC). The sequence was obtained from a woman aged 25 to 39 with alopecia areata. Some clones in this sample may be carry-over from other donors' samples. The chain employs TRBV7-6 and TRBJ2-3, with 9 positions matching TRBD2. The CDR3 nucleotides read TGTGCCAGCAGCTTAGGTCGTAGCGGGAGAACAGATACGCAGTATTTT. Translated: CASSLGRSGRTDTQYF.